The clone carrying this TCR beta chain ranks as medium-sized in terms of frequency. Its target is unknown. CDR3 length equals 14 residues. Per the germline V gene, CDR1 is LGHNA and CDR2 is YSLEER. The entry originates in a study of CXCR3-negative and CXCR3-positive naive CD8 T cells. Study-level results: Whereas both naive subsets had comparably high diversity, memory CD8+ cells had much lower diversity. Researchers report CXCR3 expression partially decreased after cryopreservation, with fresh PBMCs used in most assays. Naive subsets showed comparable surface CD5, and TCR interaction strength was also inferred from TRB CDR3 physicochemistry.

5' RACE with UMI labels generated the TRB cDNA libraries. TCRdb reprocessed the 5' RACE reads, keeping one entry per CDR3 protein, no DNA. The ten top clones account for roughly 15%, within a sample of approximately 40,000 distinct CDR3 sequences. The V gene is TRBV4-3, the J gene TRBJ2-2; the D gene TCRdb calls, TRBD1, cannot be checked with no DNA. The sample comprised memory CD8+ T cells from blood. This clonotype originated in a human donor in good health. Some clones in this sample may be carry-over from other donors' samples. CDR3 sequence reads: CASSPGDRTGELFF.